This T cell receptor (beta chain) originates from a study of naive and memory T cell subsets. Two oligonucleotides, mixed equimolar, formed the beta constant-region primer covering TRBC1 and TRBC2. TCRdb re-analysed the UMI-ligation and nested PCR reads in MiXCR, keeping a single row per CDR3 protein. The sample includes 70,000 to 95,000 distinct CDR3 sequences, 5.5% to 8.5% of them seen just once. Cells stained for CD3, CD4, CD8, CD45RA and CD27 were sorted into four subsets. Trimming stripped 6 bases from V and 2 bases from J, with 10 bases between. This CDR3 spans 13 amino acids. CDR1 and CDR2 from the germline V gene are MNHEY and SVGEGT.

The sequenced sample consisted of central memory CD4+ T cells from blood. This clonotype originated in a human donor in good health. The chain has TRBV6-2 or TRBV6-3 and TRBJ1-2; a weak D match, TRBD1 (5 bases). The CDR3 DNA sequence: TGTGCCAGCAGATCCCGACAGAACTATGGCTACACCTTC. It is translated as CASRSRQNYGYTF.